This TCR beta chain was recorded in a study of cytomegalovirus exposure and HLA in healthy donors. Whole-study results and caveats: Reports showed the classifier diagnosing cytomegalovirus status with high specificity and sensitivity.

This PCR relied on a set of 60 Vbeta primers and 13 Jbeta primers. Generated by immunoSEQ multiplex PCR, the TCRdb table keeps only in-frame clones and is missing some. Altogether a few hundred thousand clones are present, approximately 80% being singletons, with the ten largest covering 0.2% to 0.25%. Germline V gene sequence: CDR1 SGHDT, CDR2 YYEEEE. The V end was cut by 3 bases, the J end by 5 bases, with 14 bases between. The length of the CDR3 is 14 residues. Notes on this clone: Its matching antigen is unknown.

The receptor was isolated from a girl aged 2 to 10 in good health and CMV-seronegative. The sequencing sample was made of PBMCs. The J gene is TRBJ2-5, the V gene TRBV5-6, with a weak D call TRBD2 (7 bases). The CDR3 sequence: CASSSIGRGETQYF. CDR3 DNA sequence: TGTGCCAGCAGCTCGATTGGGAGGGGGGAGACCCAGTACTTC.